This TCR beta chain is from a study of T cells in localized non-small cell lung cancer. Produced via immunoSEQ multiplex PCR; TCRdb's table is partial and in-frame only. Of 100,000 to 150,000 clones listed, around 90% were seen once; the top ten hold roughly 1.8%. Germline-derived CDR1 and CDR2 are MNHNY and SVGAGI (reference sequence). The CDR3 consists of 11 residues. Trimming removed 5 bases at V and 4 bases at J, with 5 bases between. The material sequenced was peripheral blood, taken before any cancer treatment. The chain recombines TRBV6-6 with TRBJ1-2; D gene ambiguous. The receptor comes from an older female donor with stage I lung adenocarcinoma. The DNA for the CDR3 is TGTGCCAGCAGTAATGGCTATGGCTACACCTTC. Translating gives CASSNGYGYTF.